The 19 T cell receptor beta chains given below trace back to one sample, sequenced in a study of cytomegalovirus exposure and HLA in healthy donors. The PCR ran on 60 Vbeta and 13 Jbeta primers. Sequencing was performed with immunoSEQ multiplex PCR; in TCRdb, only in-frame clones are kept and a portion is missing. This sample carries 130,000 or so clones, with 2% to 2.5% going to the ten biggest clones. The sample consisted of PBMCs. The receptors were sampled from a woman aged 18-29 years in good health and CMV-seronegative.

With respect to this clone: The sample holds other DNA sequences that translate to the same CDR3. V usage is TRBV6-6 and J usage is TRBJ1-5, with TRBD1 as a possible D gene (5 bases). This CDR3 spans 15 amino acids. Looked up from germline, CDR1 is MNHNY and CDR2 is SVGAGI (reference sequence). Trimming pared 0 bases from V and 2 bases from J, leaving 8 bases between. For the CDR3, the DNA is TGTGCCAGCAGTTACTCGATAGGGGGCAATCAGCCCCAGCATTTT. Translation gives CASSYSIGGNQPQHF.

The chain links TRBV18 to TRBJ2-1; no firm D call. The CDR3 has 13 residues. V was cut by 0 bases and J by 9 bases, with 9 bases left in between. Germline CDR1 and CDR2: KGHSH and LQKENI. The CDR3 sequence is CASSPPHLPEQFF. CDR3 nucleotides: TGTGCCAGCTCACCACCGCATCTACCTGAGCAGTTCTTC.

The J gene is TRBJ2-3, the V gene TRBV10-3; possible D gene TRBD2, 6 bases. The V and J ends lost 10 bases and 1 base respectively, with 15 bases between them. The CDR3 has 14 amino acids. Germline CDR1 is ENHRY and CDR2 is SYGVKD. The DNA for the CDR3 is TGTGCCACCCTGGCTTGGGAGGGCACAGATACGCAGTATTTT. It is translated as CATLAWEGTDTQYF.

The chain combines TRBV30 with TRBJ1-1, with D possibly matching TRBD1 (6 bases). The length of the CDR3 is 11 residues. Germline CDR1 GTSNPN, CDR2 SVGIG (reference sequence). CDR3 amino acids: CAARGFTEAFF. CDR3 nucleotide sequence: TGTGCTGCCAGGGGTTTCACTGAAGCTTTCTTT.

V usage is TRBV29-1 and J usage is TRBJ2-3, with 7 bases matching TRBD2. The CDR3 spans 14 residues. Per germline, CDR1 SQVTM and CDR2 ANQGSEA. V dropped 0 bases and J dropped 4; count of bases not matched to a gene: 4. CDR3 sequence (DNA): TGCAGCGTTGAAGAGACTAGCTTCGCAGATACGCAGTATTTT. As protein: CSVEETSFADTQYF.

V gene TRBV11-2 combines with J gene TRBJ2-5; 11 bases are shared with TRBD1. The CDR3 runs to 15 residues. The V segment lost 5 bases and the J segment 3 bases; nucleotides outside the gene matches: 5. Germline V CDR1 and CDR2: SGHAT, FQNNGV. This chain's CDR3 is CASSGQGAQKETQYF. Written as DNA, the CDR3 is TGTGCCAGCAGCGGACAGGGGGCACAAAAAGAGACCCAGTACTTC. The whole variable domain, filled in from reference TRBV11-2 and TRBJ2-5, reads EAGVAQSPRYKIIEKRQSVAFWCNPISGHATLYWYQQILGQGPKLLIQFQNNGVVDDSQLPKDRFSAERLKGVDSTLKIQPAKLEDSAVYLCASSGQGAQKETQYFGPGTRLLVL.

The genes are TRBV5-4 and TRBJ2-7; D perhaps matches TRBD2 (6 bases). CDR1 and CDR2 from the germline V gene are SGHNT and YYREEE (reference sequence). The CDR3 is 14 residues long. The DNA of the CDR3 is TGTGCCAGCAGCTTTGATCGGGACTCCTACGAGCGGTACGTC. It specifies CASSFDRDSYERYV.

The V gene is TRBV9, the J gene TRBJ2-1; 7 bases are shared with TRBD2. The germline V gene encodes CDR1 SGDLS and CDR2 YYNGEE. The CDR3 covers 19 residues. The J segment lost 4 bases and the V segment lost 4 bases, leaving 20 bases of the junction unmatched. CDR3 protein: CASSPKTSVRDAWYNEQFF. In nucleotides, the CDR3 is TGTGCCAGCAGCCCGAAAACTAGCGTCAGGGATGCTTGGTACAATGAGCAGTTCTTC.

The chain combines TRBV27 with TRBJ2-1; D perhaps matches TRBD2 (6 bases). CDR3 length: 14 residues. Trimming cost V 10 bases and J 7 bases, with 20 bases left between them. The germline V gene encodes CDR1 MNHEY and CDR2 SMNVEV (reference sequence). The CDR3 spells CATKTWDSPNEQFF. In DNA, the CDR3 is TGTGCCACCAAAACCTGGGACTCTCCTAATGAGCAGTTCTTC.

This chain joins TRBV29-1 and TRBJ2-5, with D perhaps matching TRBD1 (6 bases). V gave up 2 bases and J gave up 1 base, with 14 bases separating them. The CDR3 totals 15 residues. Germline V gene sequence: CDR1 SQVTM, CDR2 ANQGSEA. CDR3 nucleotides: TGCAGCGTTGAATTTTTGGAGGACAGCCAAGAGACCCAGTACTTC. The encoded protein is CSVEFLEDSQETQYF.

The chain uses TRBV29-1 and TRBJ2-7, with TRBD1 matching over 8 bases. Germline lookup yields CDR1 SQVTM and CDR2 ANQGSEA. J lost 5 bases, V lost 7 bases, and 7 bases had no gene match. CDR3 length equals 12 residues. CDR3 sequence reads: CSAGQGFNEQYF. The CDR3 bases are TGCAGCGCCGGACAGGGATTCAACGAGCAGTACTTC.

CDR3 DNA sequence: TGTGCCAGCAGCTACACCGGGGGGGACCCTTTATTCGAGCAGTACTTC. Amino acid sequence: CASSYTGGDPLFEQYF. The chain is built from TRBV7-2 and TRBJ2-7; 8 nucleotides agree with TRBD2. Losses at the gene ends were 4 bases for V and 6 bases for J; bases not matched to a gene: 14. The CDR3 covers 16 residues. CDR1 and CDR2 from the germline V gene are SGHTA and FQGNSA.

The J gene is TRBJ1-1, the V gene TRBV6-5, with 7 bases aligning to TRBD1. This CDR3 comprises 13 residues. V lost 5 bases, J lost 7 bases, and 7 bases stayed unmatched. Germline-derived CDR1 and CDR2 are MNHEY and SVGAGI. CDR3 amino acids: CASSDQGGSEAFF. CDR3 in DNA: TGTGCCAGCAGTGATCAGGGGGGCAGTGAAGCTTTCTTT.

This rearrangement joins TRBV11-2 to TRBJ2-3; TRBD2 agrees at 8 bases. The germline V gene encodes CDR1 SGHAT and CDR2 FQNNGV. The CDR3 sequence is 18 residues long. J gave up 2 bases and V 2 bases, and 12 bases lay outside the gene matches. CDR3 amino acids: CASSLYVVAGLNTDTQYF. DNA of the CDR3: TGTGCCAGCAGCTTATACGTCGTAGCGGGACTTAACACAGATACGCAGTATTTT.

This chain joins TRBV28 and TRBJ1-2; 10 bases line up with TRBD1. The CDR3 has 15 amino acids. J lost 6 bases, V lost 6 bases, and 10 bases had no gene match. Germline values: CDR1 MDHEN, CDR2 SYDVKM. CDR3 loop: CASRQTGGSWDGYTF. The CDR3 bases are TGTGCCAGCAGGCAGACAGGGGGCAGTTGGGATGGCTACACCTTC.

This sequence joins TRBV29-1 and TRBJ2-3; TRBD1 matches 10 bases. V shed 4 bases and J 1 base; nucleotides not matched to a gene: 5. Germline V gene lookup returns CDR1 SQVTM and CDR2 ANQGSEA. This CDR3 has 15 amino acids. CDR3 sequence reads: CSVGGQGGGTDTQYF. The CDR3 region has the DNA TGCAGCGTTGGTGGACAGGGGGGTGGCACAGATACGCAGTATTTT.

V usage is TRBV5-6 and J usage is TRBJ2-7, with 12 bases lining up with TRBD2. CDR1 SGHDT and CDR2 YYEEEE come from the germline V gene. With 0 bases clipped from V and 0 bases from J, the junction kept 1 base outside the gene matches. The CDR3 consists of 16 residues. The DNA of the CDR3 is TGTGCCAGCAGCTTGGGACTAGCGGGAGCCTCCTACGAGCAGTACTTC. Its translation is CASSLGLAGASYEQYF.

The chain has TRBV6-6 and TRBJ1-1, with no clear D. From germline, CDR1 is MNHNY and CDR2 SVGAGI (reference sequence). V was cut by 3 bases and J by 5 bases, with 10 bases left in between. The CDR3 is made up of 13 amino acids. CDR3 protein: CASSYSTGTEAFF. CDR3 DNA: TGTGCCAGCAGTTATTCGACGGGGACTGAAGCTTTCTTT.

The CDR3: CATSRGDSGNQPQHF. In DNA, the CDR3 is TGTGCCACCAGCAGGGGGGACTCCGGGAACCAGCCCCAGCATTTT. The rearrangement links TRBV15 to TRBJ1-5, with D possibly matching TRBD1 (5 bases). V lost 3 bases, J lost 7 bases, and 16 bases lay in between. The CDR3 totals 15 residues. From germline, CDR1 is LNHNV and CDR2 YYDKDF (reference sequence).